This entry features one T cell receptor beta chain sequence. The sample is drawn from a study of blood T cell repertoires in COVID-19. Study-wide context: In each case, the material was cDNA or gDNA derived from T cells, B-cell-depleted T cells, or PBMCs.

Some clones are missing from TCRdb's copy, which holds only in-frame ones; the method was immunoSEQ multiplex PCR. This sample yields about 320,000 clones, of which about 87% are seen a single time; 8.5% to 10% belongs to the top ten. Germline V gene lookup returns CDR1 PRHDT and CDR2 FYEKMQ (reference sequence). V lost 2 bases and J 0 bases, leaving 8 bases between the germline ends. The CDR3 consists of 15 residues. The TCR sequence derives from a woman under 30 who had recovered from COVID-19. The V gene is TRBV13, the J gene TRBJ1-5, with D uncertain. Sequenced material: PBMCs or T cells enriched from blood (not recorded which). CDR3 residues: CASSLPRYSNQPQHF. The CDR3 DNA reads TGTGCCAGCAGCTTACCCAGATATAGCAATCAGCCCCAGCATTTT.